These T cell receptor beta chains were read from a single sample in a study of T cells in Graves' hyperthyroidism and ophthalmopathy. TCRdb passed the multiplex PCR reads through MiXCR, listing each CDR3 protein once. The sample lists roughly 550,000 distinct CDR3 sequences; about 16% were seen once. Sample: blood. The receptors come from a woman aged 25 to 45 with Graves' ophthalmopathy. CDR3s include the opening cysteine and the closing phenylalanine or tryptophan. Fields, in order: V gene, J gene, CDR3 protein.

TRBV7-3	TRBJ2-2	CASSQTYSGELFF
TRBV11-2	TRBJ2-7	CASSSHAGGSSYEQYF
TRBV6-2/TRBV6-3	TRBJ2-7	CALGFFYEQYF
TRBV12-3/TRBV12-4	TRBJ1-1	CASSFSAEAFF
TRBV20-1	TRBJ2-7	CSASATSGGFYEQYF
TRBV29-1	TRBJ1-2	CSVVQGPYGYTF
TRBV6-1	TRBJ2-5	CASSGLAGSSSETQYF
TRBV6-2/TRBV6-3	TRBJ2-3	CASSSYPPGTSGAVGTQYF
TRBV7-8	TRBJ2-1	CASSLVGTSGYNEQFF
TRBV2	TRBJ1-2	CASSYRQNTNYGYTF
TRBV5-1	TRBJ1-4	CASSLSGTGLSTNEKLFF
TRBV9	TRBJ1-5	CASSVSGASNQPQHF
TRBV14	TRBJ2-7	CASSQRPRTVTRDEQYF
TRBV28	TRBJ1-2	CASSLAGSPGYTF
TRBV15	TRBJ2-3	CATSRGGRDITDTQYF
TRBV14	TRBJ1-2	CASSQEDRGLLNYGYTF
TRBV4-3	TRBJ1-2	CASSQDWEDRGLGYTF
TRBV20-1	TRBJ2-3	CSAPRLAGDRDTQYF
TRBV20-1	TRBJ1-1	CSAPKGKNTEAFF
TRBV30	TRBJ1-1	CARSKGGNTEAFF
TRBV5-1	TRBJ2-1	CASSSQTSGRAVNEQFF
TRBV4-1	TRBJ2-1	CASSLWDNEQFF
TRBV9	TRBJ1-2	CASSGQGGNYGYTF
TRBV18	TRBJ1-1	CASSPPIRFVRGSEAFF
TRBV7-9	TRBJ2-7	CASSLGTSDEQYF
TRBV18	TRBJ2-1	CASSPSPAESSYNEQFF
TRBV30	TRBJ2-7	CAWSVRRDQYF
TRBV27	TRBJ2-1	CASSLGRWEYLNEQFF
TRBV4-3	TRBJ2-3	CASSQDLLAGGTDTQYF
TRBV14	TRBJ1-1	CASRQGGPGTEAFF
TRBV9	TRBJ2-7	CASSWGTGGLYEQYF
TRBV28	TRBJ2-5	CASSLKRGRQYQETQYF
TRBV28	TRBJ1-1	CASNVVNTEASF
TRBV12-3/TRBV12-4	TRBJ2-2	CASRPSGTAGELFF
TRBV11-2	TRBJ1-2	CASSSEKYGYTF
TRBV20-1	TRBJ2-3	CSAQRGADTQYF
TRBV30	TRBJ2-2	CAWNPLNTGELFF
TRBV3-1	TRBJ2-7	CASSQELEQYF
TRBV27	TRBJ2-1	CASSLESSYNEQFF
TRBV7-2	TRBJ2-7	CASSFYGQEQYF
TRBV18	TRBJ2-7	CASSVSPPVGAYEQYF
TRBV19	TRBJ2-7	CASNERGRLYEQYF
TRBV6-2/TRBV6-3	TRBJ1-1	CASRPAGMFRTEAFF
TRBV5-8	TRBJ2-3	CASSESSPDTQYF
TRBV6-2/TRBV6-3	TRBJ2-7	CASRTEPESDEQYF
TRBV28	TRBJ1-6	CASTRTRYNSPLHF
TRBV4-3	TRBJ2-3	CASSTTAFPTDTQYF
TRBV12-3/TRBV12-4	TRBJ1-2	CASRRGGGYGYTF
TRBV3-1	TRBJ1-4	CASSQVEKLFF
TRBV28	TRBJ2-5	CASSRDNLGETQYF